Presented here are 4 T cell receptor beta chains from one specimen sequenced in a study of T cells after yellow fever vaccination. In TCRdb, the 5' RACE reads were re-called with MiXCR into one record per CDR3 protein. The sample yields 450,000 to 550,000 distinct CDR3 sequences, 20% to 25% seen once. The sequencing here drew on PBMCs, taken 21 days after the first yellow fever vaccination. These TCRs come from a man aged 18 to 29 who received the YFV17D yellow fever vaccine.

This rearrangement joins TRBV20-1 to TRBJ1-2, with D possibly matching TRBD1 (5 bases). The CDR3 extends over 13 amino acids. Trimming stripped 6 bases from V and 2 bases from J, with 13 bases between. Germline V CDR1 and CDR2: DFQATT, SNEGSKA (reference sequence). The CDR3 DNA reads TGCAGTGCCGCCGCGGGGGGGAACTATGGCTACACCTTC. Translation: CSAAAGGNYGYTF.

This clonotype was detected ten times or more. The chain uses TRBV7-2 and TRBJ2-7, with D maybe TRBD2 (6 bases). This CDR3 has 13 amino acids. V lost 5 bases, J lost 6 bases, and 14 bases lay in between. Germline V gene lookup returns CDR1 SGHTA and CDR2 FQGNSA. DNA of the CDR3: TGTGCCAGCAGCCCCCATGGCGGGGCCGAGCAGTACTTC. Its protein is CASSPHGGAEQYF.

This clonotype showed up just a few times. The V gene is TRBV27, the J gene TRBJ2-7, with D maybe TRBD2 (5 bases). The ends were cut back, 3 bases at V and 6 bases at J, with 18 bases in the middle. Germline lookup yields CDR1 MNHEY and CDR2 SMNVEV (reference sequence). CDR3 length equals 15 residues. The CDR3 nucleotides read TGTGCCAGCAGTTTTAGAGGGCTGGGAAGATCCGAGCAGTACTTC. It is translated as CASSFRGLGRSEQYF.

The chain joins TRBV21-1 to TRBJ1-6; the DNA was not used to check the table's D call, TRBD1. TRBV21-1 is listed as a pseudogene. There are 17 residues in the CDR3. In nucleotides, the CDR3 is TGTGCCAGAGAGGACAGGGGAACGTGCGCCTATAATTCACCCCTCCACTTT. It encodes CAREDRGTCAYNSPLHF.